The sequence of this TCR beta chain was determined in a study of cytomegalovirus exposure and HLA in healthy donors. Study findings and constraints: Clonal expansion was found to be greater in HLA-associated TCR beta chains than in equally common others in a later analysis.

Details on this clone: The antigen is not known.

PCR used 60 Vbeta primers and 13 Jbeta primers. Data came from immunoSEQ multiplex PCR; TCRdb stores just in-frame clones and leaves some out. This table has some 54,000 clones, around 82% appearing once. V lost 3 bases, J lost 0 bases, and 3 bases stayed unmatched. Germline V gene data show CDR1 as MNHNS and CDR2 as SASEGT. CDR3 length: 15 residues. The gene calls are TRBV6-1 and TRBJ2-3; 7 positions agree with TRBD1. Specimen: PBMCs. This clonotype was obtained from a male donor in good health and CMV-seronegative. The CDR3, as DNA: TGTGCCAGCAGTGAGTCGGGACAGAGCACAGATACGCAGTATTTT. It codes for CASSESGQSTDTQYF.